A single T cell receptor beta chain is shown here with its context. The antigen it recognizes is unknown. No clone much larger than this one lies a single base away; base qualities are absent. CDR1 and CDR2, looked up from the germline V gene, are SQVTM and ANQGSEA. Relative to germline, V is 2 bases shorter and J is 7 bases shorter, with 12 bases between their ends. From the cysteine through the phenylalanine, the CDR3 covers 13 amino acids. Kept here is only the CDR3 DNA, which spans 39 bases and is read in frame from base 1. The immunoSEQ Assay, a bias-controlled multiplex PCR, was used to amplify TCRbeta CDR3 regions from genomic DNA. For the original study's pipeline: Within the assay, amplification of reference gene primers was used to estimate how many nucleated cells each sample contained. Sequence reads were collapsed and filtered to measure the absolute abundance of every unique TCRbeta CDR3 rearrangement. For each sample, productive Simpson clonality was calculated by taking the square root of Simpson's diversity index across productive rearrangements. TCRdb re-hosts the immuneACCESS table, in-frame sequences only. Its copies lack some clones; in the studies checked, an unresolved V gene accounts for under half of them, and the cause for the rest is not known. For V, J and clone size, that table is used; D and trimming come from the DNA. The sample data list around 200,000 clones, and 86% of these were observed just once. Roughly 3.5% of the sample rests with the top ten.

The data are from a study of blood T cell repertoires in COVID-19 (dated by TCRdb to the early 2020s). Regarding the research as a whole: Samples covering the acute and convalescent phases of COVID-19 were provided by collaborators in the United States, Italy and Spain. The repertoires were released in a freely available public database intended as a resource for research on the immune response to SARS-CoV-2. The dataset comprised deeply sampled blood TCRbeta repertoires from subjects exposed to, actively infected with, or recovered from COVID-19. Where available, HLA class I and class II types were obtained from metadata supplied by the sample provider rather than from assay-based typing. The samples were drawn from the first 160 participants of the ongoing ImmuneRACE study and from 950 to 1,500 subjects provided by 6 global collaborators. The material from the prospective study consisted of cDNA or gDNA derived from T cells, B-cell-depleted T cells, or PBMCs. The sample metadata nearly always contained a de-identified subject ID, COVID-19 status, age in years and sex. Paper-wide results and their limitations: Clinical and demographic metadata were provided uncurated, with the amount varying by source and participant.

Collaborating institutions collected whole blood in K2EDTA tubes following their own protocols. For TCRbeta analysis, collaborators shipped samples in one of three forms: frozen whole blood, isolated PBMCs, or DNA extracted from either of those sample types. The sequence was collected from a man between 65 and 79 years old with acute or convalescent COVID-19. Specimen: peripheral blood. The V gene is TRBV29-1 and the J gene is TRBJ2-1; TRBD2 could be the D gene, as 6 bases match. The nucleotide sequence reads as follows: TGCAGCGTTGAAACTAGCCAAATGAATGAGCAGTTCTTC. Translated, it reads CSVETSQMNEQFF.